This T cell receptor (beta chain) emerged from a study of cytomegalovirus exposure and HLA in healthy donors. Findings and limits, study-wide: Rare TCR sequences predominated, though certain public TCRs were found in many donors.

Notes on this clone: The antigen remains undetermined.

From germline, CDR1 is MNHEY and CDR2 SVGAGI. The CDR3 totals 16 residues. Trimming removed 0 bases from V and 4 bases from J, with 14 bases in between. 60 Vbeta and 13 Jbeta primers were used in PCR. The assay was immunoSEQ multiplex PCR, and TCRdb's table has in-frame clones only and misses some. The table shows 150,000 or so clones, with 65% to 80% occurring only once. This clonotype originated in a young man in good health and CMV-seronegative. The chain recombines TRBV6-5 with TRBJ2-3; D call uncertain. Sequenced material: PBMCs. This CDR3 is CASSYSYTHDADTQYF. The CDR3 DNA reads as TGTGCCAGCAGTTACTCTTACACCCACGATGCAGATACGCAGTATTTT.